The T cell receptor (beta chain) described here comes from a study of shared clonotypes between healthy human individuals. Findings of the study overall: Non-shared clonotypes had lower generation probabilities than clonotypes shared by all four sorted-subset donors.

The CDR3 is 16 residues long. Germline V gene sequence: CDR1 MNHEY, CDR2 SMNVEV (reference sequence). V trimming: 8 bases; J trimming: 1 base; junction bases outside the gene matches: 10. Genomic DNA from each subset was divided evenly over several immunoSEQ plates. Some clones are missing from TCRdb's copy, which holds only in-frame ones; the method was immunoSEQ multiplex PCR. The table has some 2,100,000 clones, roughly 91% seen once. With respect to this clone: Its target is unknown.

Only CD45RO-negative cells positively selected for CCR7 counted as naive CD8 cells, so terminally differentiated effector memory CD45RA+ cells were excluded. This clonotype was sampled from a man aged 18 to 29 in good health. Some clones in this sample may be carry-over from other donors' samples. Material for sequencing was naive CD8+ T cells from PBMCs. V gene TRBV27 combines with J gene TRBJ2-2, with 7 bases lining up with TRBD1. CDR3 protein: CASHTGTAMNTGELFF. CDR3 DNA: TGTGCCAGCCACACAGGGACAGCGATGAACACCGGGGAGCTGTTTTTT.